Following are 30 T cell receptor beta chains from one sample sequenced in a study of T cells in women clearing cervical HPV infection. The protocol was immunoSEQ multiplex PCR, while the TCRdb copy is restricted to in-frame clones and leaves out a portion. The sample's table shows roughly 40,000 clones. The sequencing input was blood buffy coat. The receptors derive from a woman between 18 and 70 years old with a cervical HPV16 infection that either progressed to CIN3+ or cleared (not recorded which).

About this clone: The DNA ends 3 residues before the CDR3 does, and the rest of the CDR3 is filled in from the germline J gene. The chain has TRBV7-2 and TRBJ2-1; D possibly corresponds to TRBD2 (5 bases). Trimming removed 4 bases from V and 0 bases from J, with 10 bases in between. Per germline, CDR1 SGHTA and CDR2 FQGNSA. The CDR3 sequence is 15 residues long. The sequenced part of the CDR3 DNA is TGTGCCAGCAGCTCGGGGTGGGGCTCCTACAATGAG. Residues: CASSSGWGSYNE. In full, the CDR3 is CASSSGWGSYNEQFF.

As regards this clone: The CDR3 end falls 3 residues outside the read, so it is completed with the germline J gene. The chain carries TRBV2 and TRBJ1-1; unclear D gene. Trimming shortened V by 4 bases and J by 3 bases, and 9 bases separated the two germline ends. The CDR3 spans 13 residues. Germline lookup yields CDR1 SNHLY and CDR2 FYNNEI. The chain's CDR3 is CASSAWRDTEAFF. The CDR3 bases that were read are TGTGCCAGCAGTGCCTGGAGGGACACTGAA.

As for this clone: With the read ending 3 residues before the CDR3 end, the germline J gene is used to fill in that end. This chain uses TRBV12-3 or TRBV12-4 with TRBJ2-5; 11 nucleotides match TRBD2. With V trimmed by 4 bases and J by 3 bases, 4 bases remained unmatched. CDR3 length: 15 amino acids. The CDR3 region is CASSSSGRTEETQYF. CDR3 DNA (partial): TGTGCCAGCAGTTCTAGCGGGAGGACAGAAGAGACC.

The covered CDR3 bases are TGCAGCGTTGAAAGGGGACAGAGCCAAGAGACC. This codes for CSVERGQSQET. The whole CDR3 reads CSVERGQSQETQYF. The chain carries TRBV29-1 and TRBJ2-5, with 7 bases identical to TRBD1. The CDR3 end falls 3 residues outside the read, so it is completed with the germline J gene. Germline CDR1 is SQVTM and CDR2 is ANQGSEA. J lost 1 base, V lost 2 bases, and 4 bases had no gene match. This CDR3 is built from 14 residues.

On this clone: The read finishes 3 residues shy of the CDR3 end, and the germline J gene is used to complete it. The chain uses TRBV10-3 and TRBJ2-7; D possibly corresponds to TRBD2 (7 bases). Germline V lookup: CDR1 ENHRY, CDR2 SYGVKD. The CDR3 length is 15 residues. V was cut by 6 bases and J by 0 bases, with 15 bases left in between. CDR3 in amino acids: CAISLGGGRSYEQYF. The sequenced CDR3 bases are TGTGCCATCAGCCTGGGGGGGGGCCGCTCCTACGAG.

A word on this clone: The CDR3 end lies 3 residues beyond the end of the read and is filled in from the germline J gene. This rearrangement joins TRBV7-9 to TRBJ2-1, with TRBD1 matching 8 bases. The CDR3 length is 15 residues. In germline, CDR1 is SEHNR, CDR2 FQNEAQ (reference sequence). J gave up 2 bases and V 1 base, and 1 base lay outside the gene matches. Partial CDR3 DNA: TGTGCCAGCAGCTTAGGGACAGGGACCTACAATGAG. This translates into CASSLGTGTYNE. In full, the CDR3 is CASSLGTGTYNEQFF.

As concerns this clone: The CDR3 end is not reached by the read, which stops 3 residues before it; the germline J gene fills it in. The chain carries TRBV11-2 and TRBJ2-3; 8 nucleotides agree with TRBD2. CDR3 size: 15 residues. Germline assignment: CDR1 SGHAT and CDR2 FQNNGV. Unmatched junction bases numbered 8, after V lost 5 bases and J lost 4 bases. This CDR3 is CASSPRLASPDTQYF. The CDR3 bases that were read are TGTGCCAGCAGCCCCCGACTAGCGAGCCCAGATACG.

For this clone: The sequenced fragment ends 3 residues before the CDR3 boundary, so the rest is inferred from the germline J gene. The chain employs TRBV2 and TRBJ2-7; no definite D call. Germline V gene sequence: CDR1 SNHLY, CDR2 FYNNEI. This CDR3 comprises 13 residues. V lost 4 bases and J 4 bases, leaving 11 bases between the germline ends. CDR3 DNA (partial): TGTGCCAGCAGTGGAGGTGCAGGATACGAG. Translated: CASSGGAGYE. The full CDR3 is CASSGGAGYEQYF.

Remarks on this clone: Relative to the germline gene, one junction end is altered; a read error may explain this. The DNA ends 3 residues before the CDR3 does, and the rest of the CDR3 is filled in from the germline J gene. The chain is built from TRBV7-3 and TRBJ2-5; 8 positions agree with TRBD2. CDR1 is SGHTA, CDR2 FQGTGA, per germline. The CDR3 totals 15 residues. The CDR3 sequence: CTSSLDGGGGETQYF. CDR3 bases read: TGTACCAGCAGCTTAGACGGGGGGGGCGGAGAGACC.

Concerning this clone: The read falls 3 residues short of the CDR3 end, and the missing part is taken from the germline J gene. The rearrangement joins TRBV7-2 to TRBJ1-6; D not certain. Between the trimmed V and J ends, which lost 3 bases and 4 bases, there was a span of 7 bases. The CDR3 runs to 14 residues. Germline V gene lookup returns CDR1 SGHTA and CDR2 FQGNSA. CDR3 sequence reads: CASSFGLYNSPLHF. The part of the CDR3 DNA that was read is TGTGCCAGCAGCTTTGGGCTTTATAATTCACCC.

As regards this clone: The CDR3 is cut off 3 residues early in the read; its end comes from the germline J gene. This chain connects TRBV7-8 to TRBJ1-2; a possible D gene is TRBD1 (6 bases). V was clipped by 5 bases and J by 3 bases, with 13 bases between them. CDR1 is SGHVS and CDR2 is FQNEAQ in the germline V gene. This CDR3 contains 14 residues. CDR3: CASSTGPSDYGYTF. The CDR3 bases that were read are TGTGCCAGCAGCACAGGGCCCTCTGACTATGGC.

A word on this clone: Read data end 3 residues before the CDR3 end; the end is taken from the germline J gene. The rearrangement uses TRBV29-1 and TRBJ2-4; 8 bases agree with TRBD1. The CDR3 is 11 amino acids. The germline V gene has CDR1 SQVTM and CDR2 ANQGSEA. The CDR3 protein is CSVGGQASQYF. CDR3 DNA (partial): TGCAGCGTTGGGGGACAGGCCTCT.

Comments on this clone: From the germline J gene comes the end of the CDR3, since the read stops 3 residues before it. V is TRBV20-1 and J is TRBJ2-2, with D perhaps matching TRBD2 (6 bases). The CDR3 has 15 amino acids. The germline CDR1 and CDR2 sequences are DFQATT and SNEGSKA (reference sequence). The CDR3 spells CSARVGDSYNSPLFF. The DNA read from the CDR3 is TGCAGTGCTAGAGTAGGGGACTCCTATAATTCACCG.

CDR3 bases read: TGTGCCAGCAGCGCCATCAGCTACGAG. Protein sequence: CASSAISYE. In full, the CDR3 is CASSAISYEQYF. The rearrangement joins TRBV5-6 to TRBJ2-7; no clear D gene. The read ends 3 residues early relative to the CDR3; the germline J gene fills the gap. This CDR3 spans 12 amino acids. Germline CDR1 and CDR2: SGHDT and YYEEEE. V was pared by 4 bases and J by 3 bases, with 8 bases between.

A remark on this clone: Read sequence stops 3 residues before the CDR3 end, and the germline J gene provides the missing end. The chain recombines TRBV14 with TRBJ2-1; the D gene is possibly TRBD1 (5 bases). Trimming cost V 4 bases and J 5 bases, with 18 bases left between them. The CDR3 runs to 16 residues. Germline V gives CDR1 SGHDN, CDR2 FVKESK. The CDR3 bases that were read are TGTGCCAGCAGCCGTACTACAGGTTACCCTAACAATGAG. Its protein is CASSRTTGYPNNE. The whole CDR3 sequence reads CASSRTTGYPNNEQFF.

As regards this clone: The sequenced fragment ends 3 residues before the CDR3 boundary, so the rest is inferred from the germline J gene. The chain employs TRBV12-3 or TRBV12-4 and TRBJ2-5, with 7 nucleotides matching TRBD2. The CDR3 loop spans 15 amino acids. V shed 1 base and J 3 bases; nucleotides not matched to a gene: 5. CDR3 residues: CASSLEASGKETQYF. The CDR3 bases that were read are TGTGCCAGCAGTTTAGAGGCTAGCGGAAAAGAGACC.

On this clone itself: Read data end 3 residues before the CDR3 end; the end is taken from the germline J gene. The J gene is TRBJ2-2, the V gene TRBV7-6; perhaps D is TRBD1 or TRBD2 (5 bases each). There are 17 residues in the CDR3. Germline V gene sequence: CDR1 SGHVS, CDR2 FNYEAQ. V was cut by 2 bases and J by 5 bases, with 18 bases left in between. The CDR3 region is CASSLIRRQGQTGELFF. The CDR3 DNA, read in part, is TGTGCCAGCAGCTTAATCCGGAGGCAGGGTCAGACCGGGGAG.

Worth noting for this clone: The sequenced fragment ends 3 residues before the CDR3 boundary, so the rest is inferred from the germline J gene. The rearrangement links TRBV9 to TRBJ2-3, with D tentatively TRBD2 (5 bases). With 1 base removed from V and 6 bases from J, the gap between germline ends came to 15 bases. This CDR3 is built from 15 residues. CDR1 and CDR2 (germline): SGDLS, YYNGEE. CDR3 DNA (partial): TGTGCCAGCAGCGTACTACCCGGGGATGGGGATACG. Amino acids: CASSVLPGDGDT. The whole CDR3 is CASSVLPGDGDTQYF.

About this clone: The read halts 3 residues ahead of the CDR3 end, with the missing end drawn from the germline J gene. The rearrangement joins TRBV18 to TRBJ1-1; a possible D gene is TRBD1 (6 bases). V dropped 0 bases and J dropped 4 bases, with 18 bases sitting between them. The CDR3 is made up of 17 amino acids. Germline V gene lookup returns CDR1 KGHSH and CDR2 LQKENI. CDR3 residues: CASSPPSQGRGFTEAFF. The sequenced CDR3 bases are TGTGCCAGCTCACCACCGAGTCAGGGGCGTGGGTTCACTGAA.

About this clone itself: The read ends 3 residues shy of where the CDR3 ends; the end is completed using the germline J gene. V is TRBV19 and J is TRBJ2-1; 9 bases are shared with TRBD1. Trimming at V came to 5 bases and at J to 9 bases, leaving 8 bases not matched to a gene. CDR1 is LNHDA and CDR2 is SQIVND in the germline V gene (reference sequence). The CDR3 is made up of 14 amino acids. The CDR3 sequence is CASSPGQGGSEQFF. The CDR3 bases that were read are TGTGCCAGTAGTCCGGGACAGGGAGGATCTGAG.

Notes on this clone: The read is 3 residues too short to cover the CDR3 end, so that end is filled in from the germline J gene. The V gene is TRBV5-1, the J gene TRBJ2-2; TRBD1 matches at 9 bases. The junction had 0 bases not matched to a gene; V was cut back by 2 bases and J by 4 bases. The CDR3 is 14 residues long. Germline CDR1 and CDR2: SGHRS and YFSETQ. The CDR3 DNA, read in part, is TGCGCCAGCAGCTTACAGGGGGCCACCGGGGAG. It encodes CASSLQGATGE. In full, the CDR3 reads CASSLQGATGELFF.

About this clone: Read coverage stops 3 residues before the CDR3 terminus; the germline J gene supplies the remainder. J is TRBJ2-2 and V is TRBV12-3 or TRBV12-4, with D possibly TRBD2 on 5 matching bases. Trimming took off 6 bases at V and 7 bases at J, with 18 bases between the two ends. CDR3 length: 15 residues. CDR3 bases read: TGTGCCAGCAGCTCCACGGGGTCGTACCACGGGGAG. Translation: CASSSTGSYHGE. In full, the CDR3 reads CASSSTGSYHGELFF.

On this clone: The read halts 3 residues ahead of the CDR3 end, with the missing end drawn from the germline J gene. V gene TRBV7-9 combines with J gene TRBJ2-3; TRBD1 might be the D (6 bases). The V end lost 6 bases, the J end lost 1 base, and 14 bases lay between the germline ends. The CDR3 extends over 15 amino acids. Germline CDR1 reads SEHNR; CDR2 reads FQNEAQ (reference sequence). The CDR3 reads CASSYLRGGTDTQYF. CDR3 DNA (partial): TGTGCCAGCAGTTACCTCAGGGGAGGCACAGATACG.

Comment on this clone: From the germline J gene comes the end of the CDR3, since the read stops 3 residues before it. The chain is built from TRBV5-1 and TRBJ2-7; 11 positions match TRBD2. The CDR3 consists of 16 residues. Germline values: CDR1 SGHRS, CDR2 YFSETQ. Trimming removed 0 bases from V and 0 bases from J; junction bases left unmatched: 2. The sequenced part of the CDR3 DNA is TGCGCCAGCAGCTTGGGGACTAGCGGGTCCTCCTACGAG. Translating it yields CASSLGTSGSSYE. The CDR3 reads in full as CASSLGTSGSSYEQYF. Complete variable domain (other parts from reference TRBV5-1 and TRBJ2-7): KAGVTQTPRYLIKTRGQQVTLSCSPISGHRSVSWYQQTPGQGLQFLFEYFSETQRNKGNFPGRFSGRQFSNSRSEMNVSTLELGDSALYLCASSLGTSGSSYEQYFGPGTRLTVT.

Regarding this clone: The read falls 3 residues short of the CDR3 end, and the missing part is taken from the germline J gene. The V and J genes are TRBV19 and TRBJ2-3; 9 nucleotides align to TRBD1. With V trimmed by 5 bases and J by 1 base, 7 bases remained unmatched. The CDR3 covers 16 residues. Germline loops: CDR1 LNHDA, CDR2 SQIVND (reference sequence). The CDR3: CASSWGTGLRTDTQYF. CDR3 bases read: TGTGCCAGTAGTTGGGGGACAGGGCTTCGCACAGATACG.

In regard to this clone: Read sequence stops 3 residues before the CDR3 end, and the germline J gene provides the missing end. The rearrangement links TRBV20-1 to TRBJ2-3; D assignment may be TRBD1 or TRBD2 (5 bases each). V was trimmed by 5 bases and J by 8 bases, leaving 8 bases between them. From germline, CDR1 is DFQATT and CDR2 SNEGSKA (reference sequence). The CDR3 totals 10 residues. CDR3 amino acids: CSAERGTQYF. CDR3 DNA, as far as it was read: TGCAGTGCTGAGAGGGGTACG.

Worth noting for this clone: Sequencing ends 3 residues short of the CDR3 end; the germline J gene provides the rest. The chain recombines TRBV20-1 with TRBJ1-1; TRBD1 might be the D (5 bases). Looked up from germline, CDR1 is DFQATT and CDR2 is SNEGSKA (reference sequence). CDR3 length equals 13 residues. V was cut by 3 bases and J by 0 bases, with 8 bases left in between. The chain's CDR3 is CSARRGLNTEAFF. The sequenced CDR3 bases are TGCAGTGCTAGGCGGGGCCTGAACACTGAA.

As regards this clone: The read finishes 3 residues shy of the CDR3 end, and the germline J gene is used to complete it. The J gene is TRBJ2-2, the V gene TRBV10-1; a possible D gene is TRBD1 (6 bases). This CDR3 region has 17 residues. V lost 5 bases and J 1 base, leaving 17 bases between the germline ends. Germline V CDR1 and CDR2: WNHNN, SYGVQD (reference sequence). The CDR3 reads CASSRGQTGGNTGELFF. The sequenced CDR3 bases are TGCGCCAGCAGTCGCGGACAGACTGGGGGGAACACCGGGGAG.

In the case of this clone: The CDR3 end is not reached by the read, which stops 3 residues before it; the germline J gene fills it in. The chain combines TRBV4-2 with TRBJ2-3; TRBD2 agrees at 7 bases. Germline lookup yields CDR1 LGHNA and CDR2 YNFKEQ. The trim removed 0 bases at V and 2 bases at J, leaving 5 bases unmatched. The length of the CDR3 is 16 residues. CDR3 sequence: CASSQEGGGNTDTQYF. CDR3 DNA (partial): TGTGCCAGCAGCCAAGAGGGGGGGGGAAACACAGATACG.

CDR3 bases read: TGCAGTGCCGCCAGGGGGGTTGTTTACGAG. This gives the protein CSAARGVVYE. The CDR3 in full is CSAARGVVYEQYF. The chain uses TRBV20-1 and TRBJ2-7; perhaps TRBD1 as D (7 bases). The sequence runs out 3 residues before the end of the CDR3; the remainder is reconstructed from the germline J gene. From germline, CDR1 is DFQATT and CDR2 SNEGSKA (reference sequence). The CDR3 totals 13 residues. The ends were cut back, 6 bases at V and 4 bases at J, with 16 bases in the middle.